This TCR beta chain was identified in a study of early T cells in non-severe SARS-CoV-2 infection. Study information: Sequencing input comprised bulk RNA from unsorted whole blood; chain pairing was not available.

Only a few counts were recorded for this clonotype. The antigen is unknown. Study-wide results and limits: Comparison of clonotypes with VDJdb favored anti-spike CD8 responses while missing private and CD4 specificities.

The V end lost 6 bases, the J end lost 3 bases, and 8 bases lay between the germline ends. The CDR3 has 13 amino acids. The V gene's germline CDR1 is MDHEN and CDR2 SYDVKM. Individually, cDNA molecules had unique molecular identifiers attached to them. One entry per CDR3 protein, called by TCRdb with MiXCR from the 5' RACE reads. Among tens of thousands of distinct CDR3 sequences, around 4.7% were seen once, and the ten largest hold 4% to 5%. The rearrangement uses TRBV28 and TRBJ2-2; D is perhaps TRBD2 (6 bases). Sample: whole blood. The TCR originated in an adult who was a healthcare worker with PCR-confirmed SARS-CoV-2 infection or an uninfected control (not recorded which). The CDR3 here is CASRGLYTGELFF. The CDR3 DNA reads as TGTGCCAGCAGGGGACTGTACACCGGGGAGCTGTTTTTT.